The 27 T cell receptor beta chains reported below all come from one sample, sequenced in a study of shared clonotypes between healthy human individuals. TCRdb's table, derived via immunoSEQ multiplex PCR, lists solely in-frame clones and lacks some. The sample shows under 2,000,000 clones, about 95% of them seen only once. Naive CD8 cells lacked CD45RO and underwent positive selection for CCR7, leaving out terminally differentiated effector memory CD45RA+ cells. Sequencing was done on a sample of naive CD8+ T cells sorted from blood. These receptors all stem from a man between 18 and 29 years old in good health.

This chain connects TRBV7-9 to TRBJ2-1, with no clear D. Germline CDR1 is SEHNR and CDR2 is FQNEAQ (reference sequence). This CDR3 region has 13 residues. V lost 5 bases and J 11 bases, leaving 16 bases between the germline ends. CDR3 bases: TGTGCCAGCAGCGCGAACCAATTCTACAAGCAGTTCTTC. Translation gives CASSANQFYKQFF.

The chain links TRBV6-1 to TRBJ1-3; 7 bases fit TRBD1. Germline V gives CDR1 MNHNS, CDR2 SASEGT. With 2 bases clipped from V and 3 bases from J, the junction kept 4 bases outside the gene matches. The CDR3 length is 15 residues. For the CDR3, the DNA is TGTGCCAGCAGTGAATCGACAGGGTTTGGAAACACCATATATTTT. Protein sequence: CASSESTGFGNTIYF.

V usage is TRBV10-3 and J usage is TRBJ2-7; TRBD1 or TRBD2 may be the D gene (5 bases each). This CDR3 spans 14 amino acids. V lost 4 bases and J lost 6, with 16 bases in between. Germline loops: CDR1 ENHRY, CDR2 SYGVKD. The CDR3 here is CAISAARVEGEQYF. DNA for the CDR3: TGTGCCATCAGTGCCGCCAGGGTAGAGGGCGAGCAGTACTTC.

Concerning this clone: Other DNA sequences from this sample encode an identical CDR3 as well. This chain uses TRBV6-5 with TRBJ2-3, with 9 bases fitting TRBD1. This CDR3 comprises 15 residues. Germline V CDR1 and CDR2: MNHEY, SVGAGI. V lost 4 bases to trimming and J lost 2 bases; unmatched junction nucleotides: 4. The CDR3 DNA reads TGTGCCAGCAGTTTGACAGGGGGGCTCACAGATACGCAGTATTTT. It specifies CASSLTGGLTDTQYF.

V gene TRBV9 combines with J gene TRBJ2-2; D gene uncertain. CDR3 length: 16 residues. Germline V gene sequence: CDR1 SGDLS, CDR2 YYNGEE. Trimming stripped 0 bases from V and 0 bases from J, with 9 bases between. The chain's CDR3 is CASSVGAGSNTGELFF. The DNA of the CDR3 is TGTGCCAGCAGCGTAGGGGCAGGATCGAACACCGGGGAGCTGTTTTTT.

The chain has TRBV4-1 and TRBJ1-1; no reliable D call. V gave up 3 bases and J gave up 3 bases, with 14 bases separating them. CDR1 MGHRA and CDR2 YSYEKL come from the germline V gene. The CDR3 totals 15 residues. CDR3 sequence reads: CASSHPAGGDTEAFF. The CDR3 DNA sequence: TGCGCCAGCAGCCATCCCGCCGGTGGGGACACTGAAGCTTTCTTT.

This clone was picked up one time. This chain uses TRBV10-3 with TRBJ1-5; D is unresolved. CDR1 and CDR2 from the germline V gene are ENHRY and SYGVKD. The CDR3 totals 15 residues. Trimming took 0 bases from V and 0 from J, leaving 6 bases between them. The CDR3 DNA follows: TGTGCCATCAGTGAGTCGTTAGATAGCAATCAGCCCCAGCATTTT. This sequence encodes CAISESLDSNQPQHF.

The chain is built from TRBV6-5 and TRBJ2-3, with D unclear. Trimming removed 2 bases from V and 0 bases from J, with 3 bases in between. Germline V gene data show CDR1 as MNHEY and CDR2 as SVGAGI. The CDR3 totals 13 residues. Here the CDR3 reads CASSYPSTDTQYF. In DNA form, the CDR3 reads TGTGCCAGCAGTTACCCTAGCACAGATACGCAGTATTTT.

The rearrangement uses TRBV7-3 and TRBJ2-3, with 11 bases fitting TRBD2. This CDR3 is built from 15 residues. The germline CDR1 and CDR2 sequences are SGHTA and FQGTGA. Trimming took 5 bases from V and 4 from J; bases not matched to a gene: 5. The DNA of the CDR3 is TGTGCCAGCAGCGCTAGCGGGGGGTTCGCAGATACGCAGTATTTT. This sequence encodes CASSASGGFADTQYF.

The chain joins TRBV7-9 to TRBJ2-1; no clear D gene. The germline CDR1 and CDR2 sequences are SEHNR and FQNEAQ (reference sequence). The CDR3 is 12 residues long. V lost 2 bases and J 6 bases, leaving 5 bases between the germline ends. The CDR3 here is CASSLFPNEQFF. The CDR3, as DNA: TGTGCCAGCAGCTTATTTCCCAATGAGCAGTTCTTC.

The CDR3 here is CASRGGASYEQYF. CDR3 nucleotides: TGTGCCAGCAGAGGGGGCGCGTCCTACGAGCAGTACTTC. This sequence joins TRBV6-1 and TRBJ2-7; 7 bases are a match to TRBD1. The CDR3 contains 13 residues. The V segment lost 6 bases and the J segment 1 base; nucleotides outside the gene matches: 3. CDR1 and CDR2 (germline): MNHNS, SASEGT.

This sequence joins TRBV4-1 and TRBJ2-7, with D uncertain. V gave up 0 bases and J gave up 3 bases, with 18 bases separating them. Germline lookup yields CDR1 MGHRA and CDR2 YSYEKL. The CDR3 consists of 17 residues. The CDR3: CASSQESPWALDYEQYF. For the CDR3, the DNA is TGCGCCAGCAGCCAAGAGAGCCCGTGGGCCTTGGACTACGAGCAGTACTTC.

The CDR3 sequence is CASSAGLAGDGEQYF. As DNA, the CDR3 is TGTGCCAGCAGCGCCGGACTAGCGGGAGACGGCGAGCAGTACTTC. The V gene is TRBV9, the J gene TRBJ2-7, with 13 bases identical to TRBD2. V shed 3 bases and J 6 bases; nucleotides not matched to a gene: 6. Germline values: CDR1 SGDLS, CDR2 YYNGEE. CDR3 length equals 15 residues.

About this clone itself: The identical CDR3 is also encoded by other nucleotide sequences in the sample. The rearrangement uses TRBV6-5 and TRBJ1-1, with D perhaps TRBD1 (5 bases). Trimming took 0 bases from V and 7 from J, leaving 9 bases between them. Per the germline V gene, CDR1 is MNHEY and CDR2 is SVGAGI. The CDR3 sequence is 13 residues long. CDR3 DNA sequence: TGTGCCAGCAGTTACTCCGCAGGGAGTGAAGCTTTCTTT. Translated, it gives CASSYSAGSEAFF.

Remarks on this clone: Other DNA sequences from this sample encode an identical CDR3 as well. This sequence joins TRBV5-6 and TRBJ2-7; no definite D call. The V gene's germline CDR1 is SGHDT and CDR2 YYEEEE. Trimming removed 4 bases at V and 2 bases at J, with 7 bases between. The CDR3 covers 12 residues. The CDR3 DNA reads as TGTGCCAGCAGCCTGAGCCCCTACGAGCAGTACTTC. As protein: CASSLSPYEQYF.

This chain uses TRBV7-9 with TRBJ2-3; TRBD1 aligns across 12 bases. The CDR3 runs to 19 residues. The V gene end was trimmed by 5 bases and the J gene end by 5 bases; junction bases not matched to a gene: 17. Germline values: CDR1 SEHNR, CDR2 FQNEAQ (reference sequence). CDR3 in DNA: TGTGCCAGCAGCCTTTTGGGACAGGGGGCTTTAGCGGGCGGAGATACGCAGTATTTT. The encoded protein is CASSLLGQGALAGGDTQYF.

V and J are TRBV5-4 and TRBJ2-7; a possible D gene is TRBD2 (5 bases). This CDR3 spans 14 amino acids. V was pared by 0 bases and J by 2 bases, with 9 bases between. Germline CDR1 SGHNT, CDR2 YYREEE (reference sequence). CDR3 loop: CASSLEREAYEQYF. The CDR3 DNA reads as TGTGCCAGCAGCTTGGAACGGGAAGCCTACGAGCAGTACTTC.

The V call is TRBV5-4, the J call TRBJ2-7; possible D gene TRBD2, 5 bases. The CDR3 sequence is 15 residues long. Between the trimmed V and J ends, which lost 3 bases and 0 bases, there was a span of 13 bases. The germline V gene has CDR1 SGHNT and CDR2 YYREEE (reference sequence). This chain's CDR3 is CASSYWAGASYEQYF. CDR3 DNA sequence: TGTGCCAGCAGCTACTGGGCGGGTGCCTCCTACGAGCAGTACTTC.

As to this clone: Other DNA variants within this sample encode the same CDR3. The genes are TRBV7-9 and TRBJ1-1, with D unresolved. The CDR3 covers 12 residues. The ends were cut back, 2 bases at V and 6 bases at J, with 7 bases in the middle. Germline CDR1 is SEHNR and CDR2 is FQNEAQ (reference sequence). The CDR3 spells CASSLTGSEAFF. CDR3 nucleotides: TGTGCCAGCAGCTTAACGGGGTCTGAAGCTTTCTTT.

The chain has TRBV7-9 and TRBJ2-7; TRBD1 aligns across 8 bases. CDR1 and CDR2 from the germline V gene are SEHNR and FQNEAQ (reference sequence). V shed 6 bases and J 7 bases; nucleotides not matched to a gene: 11. The CDR3 runs to 14 residues. CDR3 coding DNA: TGTGCCAGCAGTCGCACGGCAGGGGGCTTGGAGCAGTACTTC. It translates to CASSRTAGGLEQYF.

This chain connects TRBV14 to TRBJ1-2, with unresolved D. Germline CDR1 and CDR2: SGHDN and FVKESK. V was pared by 0 bases and J by 0 bases, with 8 bases between. The CDR3 runs 15 residues. The CDR3 region is CASSQENSANYGYTF. As DNA, the CDR3 is TGTGCCAGCAGCCAAGAAAACAGCGCTAACTATGGCTACACCTTC.

The CDR3 sequence: CASSVGFYGYTF. CDR3 sequence (DNA): TGTGCCAGCAGCGTAGGCTTCTATGGCTACACCTTC. The V call is TRBV9, the J call TRBJ1-2; D is unclear. Germline V gene sequence: CDR1 SGDLS, CDR2 YYNGEE. CDR3 length: 12 residues. Deletions cut 0 bases from V and 4 bases from J, with 4 bases between.

The chain has TRBV5-1 and TRBJ1-1; TRBD1 matches at 11 bases. V lost 4 bases and J lost 5; bases outside the gene matches: 7. The CDR3 has 15 amino acids. CDR1 SGHRS and CDR2 YFSETQ come from the germline V gene. The DNA for the CDR3 is TGCGCCAGCAGCCCCTCGGGACAGGGGGGGACTGAAGCTTTCTTT. Amino acid sequence: CASSPSGQGGTEAFF.

The gene calls are TRBV6-1 and TRBJ1-6; D not resolved. This CDR3 comprises 16 residues. Trimming left V 1 base short and J 0 bases short, with 7 bases between. Germline CDR1 MNHNS, CDR2 SASEGT. The CDR3 loop is CASSEGGNSYNSPLHF. The CDR3 DNA reads as TGTGCCAGCAGTGAAGGAGGCAACTCCTATAATTCACCCCTCCACTTT.

This rearrangement joins TRBV27 to TRBJ2-7, with 8 bases that match TRBD1. The junction had 8 bases not matched to a gene; V was cut back by 5 bases and J by 2 bases. This CDR3 contains 15 residues. Germline V lookup: CDR1 MNHEY, CDR2 SMNVEV (reference sequence). CDR3 nucleotides: TGTGCCAGCAGTCCGGGACAGGCTCCCACCTACGAGCAGTACTTC. This encodes CASSPGQAPTYEQYF.

This rearrangement joins TRBV30 to TRBJ1-1; no clear D gene. Germline V gene sequence: CDR1 GTSNPN, CDR2 SVGIG (reference sequence). The ends were cut back, 5 bases at V and 4 bases at J, with 8 bases in the middle. The CDR3 is 11 residues long. The CDR3 bases are TGTGCCTGGGGCGTTAGCACTGAAGCTTTCTTT. As protein: CAWGVSTEAFF. Full variable domain (outside the CDR3, taken from reference TRBV30 and TRBJ1-1): SQTIHQWPATLVQPVGSPLSLECTVEGTSNPNLYWYRQAAGRGLQLLFYSVGIGQISSEVPQNLSASRPQDRQFILSSKKLLLSDSGFYLCAWGVSTEAFFGQGTRLTVV.

The rearrangement links TRBV5-1 to TRBJ1-5, with no clear D. The germline V gene encodes CDR1 SGHRS and CDR2 YFSETQ. Trimming pared 0 bases from V and 0 bases from J, leaving 10 bases between. The CDR3 consists of 16 residues. CDR3 coding DNA: TGCGCCAGCAGCTTGGAGGGTATTGATAGCAATCAGCCCCAGCATTTT. Its protein is CASSLEGIDSNQPQHF. Drawing the rest from reference TRBV5-1 and TRBJ1-5, the complete variable domain is KAGVTQTPRYLIKTRGQQVTLSCSPISGHRSVSWYQQTPGQGLQFLFEYFSETQRNKGNFPGRFSGRQFSNSRSEMNVSTLELGDSALYLCASSLEGIDSNQPQHFGDGTRLSIL.